This T cell receptor (beta chain) is drawn from a study of T cell responses to AZD1222 COVID-19 vaccine. Broader study findings: Only five or six AZD1222 recipients were seropositive at baseline. Targets within unmutated variant regions were reportedly found for nearly half of spike-specific TCRs.

To note about this clone: Its antigen is unknown.

Generated by immunoSEQ multiplex PCR, the TCRdb table keeps only in-frame clones and is missing some. The data contain over 85,000 clones, 94% of them seen just once; the ten biggest clones take up 2.9%. This CDR3 region has 15 residues. The germline CDR1 and CDR2 sequences are LGHDT and YNNKEL (reference sequence). V was cut by 3 bases and J by 3 bases, with 12 bases left in between. Here the sequenced sample was peripheral blood, taken 28 days after the second AZD1222 dose. The sequence was collected from an adult who received the AZD1222 COVID-19 vaccine. This sequence joins TRBV3-1 (or the pseudogene TRBV3-2) and TRBJ1-5, with D possibly being TRBD1 (5 bases). For the CDR3, the DNA is TGTGCCAGCAGCCAGACGACAGCTAACAATCAGCCCCAGCATTTT. It codes for CASSQTTANNQPQHF.